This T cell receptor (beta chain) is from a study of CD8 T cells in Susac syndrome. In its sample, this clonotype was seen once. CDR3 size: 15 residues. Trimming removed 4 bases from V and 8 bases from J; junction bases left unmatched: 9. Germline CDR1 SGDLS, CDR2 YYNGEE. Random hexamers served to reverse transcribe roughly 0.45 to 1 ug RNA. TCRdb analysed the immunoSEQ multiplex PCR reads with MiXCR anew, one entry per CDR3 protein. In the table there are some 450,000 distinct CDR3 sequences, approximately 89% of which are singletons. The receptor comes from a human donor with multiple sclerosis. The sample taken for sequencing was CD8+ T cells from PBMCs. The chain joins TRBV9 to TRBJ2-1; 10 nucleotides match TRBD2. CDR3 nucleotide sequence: TGTGCCAGCAGCCCGGCCAGCGGGGGGGCGGATGAGCAGTTCTTC. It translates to CASSPASGGADEQFF.